This T cell receptor (beta chain) was identified in a study of blood T cell repertoires in COVID-19. About the study: Collection of acute and convalescent COVID-19 samples took place in the United States, Italy and Spain.

This clone was observed a few times. V lost 0 bases to trimming and J lost 10 bases, with 6 bases between them. The CDR3 is 12 amino acids. Germline V gives CDR1 LGHNA, CDR2 YSLEER. Assay: immunoSEQ multiplex PCR; the TCRdb copy retains only in-frame clones and omits some. The sample shows 120,000 to 150,000 clones, roughly 80% of them seen only once. The sequenced material came from peripheral blood. V and J are TRBV4-3 and TRBJ1-4; D is ambiguous. This TCR came from a human donor in a cohort sampled during active COVID-19. The CDR3 reads CASSQDGAKLFF. The CDR3 DNA reads TGCGCCAGCAGCCAAGACGGTGCAAAACTGTTTTTT.